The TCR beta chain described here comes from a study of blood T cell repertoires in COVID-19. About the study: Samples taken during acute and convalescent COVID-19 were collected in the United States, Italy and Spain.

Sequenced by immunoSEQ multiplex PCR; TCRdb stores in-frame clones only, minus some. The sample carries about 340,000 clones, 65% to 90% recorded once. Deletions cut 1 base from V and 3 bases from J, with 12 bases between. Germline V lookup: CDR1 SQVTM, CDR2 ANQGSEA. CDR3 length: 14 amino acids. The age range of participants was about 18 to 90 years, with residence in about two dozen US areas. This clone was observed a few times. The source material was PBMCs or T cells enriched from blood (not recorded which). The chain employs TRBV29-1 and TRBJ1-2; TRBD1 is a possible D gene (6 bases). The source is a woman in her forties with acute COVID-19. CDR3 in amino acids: CSVEGTGRDYGYTF. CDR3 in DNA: TGCAGCGTTGAAGGTACAGGGAGGGACTATGGCTACACCTTC.